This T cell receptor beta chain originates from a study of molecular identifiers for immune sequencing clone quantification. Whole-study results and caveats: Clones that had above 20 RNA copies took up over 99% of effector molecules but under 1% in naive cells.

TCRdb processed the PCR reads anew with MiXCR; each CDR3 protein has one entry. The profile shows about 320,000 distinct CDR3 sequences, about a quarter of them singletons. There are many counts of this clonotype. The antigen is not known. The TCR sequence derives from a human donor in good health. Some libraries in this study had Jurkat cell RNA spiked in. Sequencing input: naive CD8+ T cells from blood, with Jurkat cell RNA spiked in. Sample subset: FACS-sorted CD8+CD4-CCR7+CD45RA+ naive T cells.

CDR3 sequence: CASSSGREQPQHF. The DNA of the CDR3 is TGTGCCAGCAGTTCAGGACGTGAACAGCCCCAGCATTTT. This chain joins TRBV27 and TRBJ1-5, with no clear D. The V gene's germline CDR1 is MNHEY and CDR2 SMNVEV (reference sequence). The CDR3 length is 13 residues. V gave up 4 bases and J gave up 7 bases, with 11 bases separating them.